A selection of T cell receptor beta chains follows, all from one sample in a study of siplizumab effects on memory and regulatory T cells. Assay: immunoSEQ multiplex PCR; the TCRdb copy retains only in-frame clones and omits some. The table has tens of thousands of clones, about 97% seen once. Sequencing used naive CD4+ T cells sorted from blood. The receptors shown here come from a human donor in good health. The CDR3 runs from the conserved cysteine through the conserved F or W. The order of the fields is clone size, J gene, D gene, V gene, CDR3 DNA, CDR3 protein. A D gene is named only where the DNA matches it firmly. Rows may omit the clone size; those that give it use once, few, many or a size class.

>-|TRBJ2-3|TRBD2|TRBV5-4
TGTGCCAGCAGCCCCCAGGTAGCGGGAGTTAAAGATACGCAGTATTTT
CASSPQVAGVKDTQYF
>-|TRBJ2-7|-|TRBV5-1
TGCGCCAGCAACATGCAGACAGGAGCCTACGAGCAGTACTTC
CASNMQTGAYEQYF
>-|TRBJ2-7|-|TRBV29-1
TGCAGCGTTGAAGATTGGGTCTCGCAGGGGGGGTACGAGCAGTACTTC
CSVEDWVSQGGYEQYF
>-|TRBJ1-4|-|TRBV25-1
TGTGCCAGCAGTGGATTCCCAGGGTCTCGGGAAAAACTGTTTTTT
CASSGFPGSREKLFF
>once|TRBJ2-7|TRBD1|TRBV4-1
TGCGCCAGCAGCCAAGGTAGGACAGGACCCTACGAGCAGTACTTC
CASSQGRTGPYEQYF
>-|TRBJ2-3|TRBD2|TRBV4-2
TGTGCCAGCAGCCAAGTAGGTAGCGGGGCCACAGATACGCAGTATTTT
CASSQVGSGATDTQYF
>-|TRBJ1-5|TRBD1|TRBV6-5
TGTGCCAGCAGCCCGACAGGGAACCATCAGCCCCAGCATTTT
CASSPTGNHQPQHF
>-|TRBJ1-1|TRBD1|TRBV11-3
TGTGCCAGCAGCCCCGGACAGGGTAGCACTGAAGCTTTCTTT
CASSPGQGSTEAFF
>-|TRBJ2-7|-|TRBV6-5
TGTGCCAGCAGTTTCTACTCACAGGGCTCCTACGAGCAGTACTTC
CASSFYSQGSYEQYF
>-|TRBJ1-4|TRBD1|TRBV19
TGTGCCAGTAGTAACGGACAGGGGAGGTATGAAAAACTGTTTTTT
CASSNGQGRYEKLFF
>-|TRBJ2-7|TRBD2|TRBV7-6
TGTGCCAGCAGTTCCGGGACTAGCGGGAGTAGCTCCTACGAGCAGTACTTC
CASSSGTSGSSSYEQYF
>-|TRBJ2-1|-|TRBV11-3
TGTGCCAGCAGCCACCTTAGCTCCTACAATGAGCAGTTCTTC
CASSHLSSYNEQFF
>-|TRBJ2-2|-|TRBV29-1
TGCAGCGTTGTGCACTTGGGTGCCGGGGAGCTGTTTTTT
CSVVHLGAGELFF
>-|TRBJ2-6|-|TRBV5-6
TGTGCCAGCAGCTCGACTCCGGAGTCTGGGGCCAACGTCCTGACTTTC
CASSSTPESGANVLTF
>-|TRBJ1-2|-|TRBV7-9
TGTGCCAGCAGCACCAGGGCCGAATGGGGCTACACCTTC
CASSTRAEWGYTF
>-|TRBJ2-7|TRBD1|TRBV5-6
TGTGCCAGCAGCCGACAGGGGTCCTACGAGCAGTACTTC
CASSRQGSYEQYF
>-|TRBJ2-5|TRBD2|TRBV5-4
TGTGCCAGCAGTCCCGGGGGTAGCGGGGATAGAGCCCAGTACTTC
CASSPGGSGDRAQYF
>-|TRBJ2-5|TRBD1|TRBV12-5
TGTGCTAGTGGCTTGGACCAGGGGGAACAAGAGACCCAGTACTTC
CASGLDQGEQETQYF
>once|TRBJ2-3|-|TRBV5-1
TGCGCCAGCAGCTTGGAGTCTTTGGAGGTTCTTGCGGTGAGGGATACGCAGTATTTT
CASSLESLEVLAVRDTQYF
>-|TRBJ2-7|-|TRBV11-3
TGTGCCAGCAGCGGGGCAGTTTCCTACGAGCAGTACTTC
CASSGAVSYEQYF
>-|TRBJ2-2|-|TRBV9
TGTGCCAGCAGGAGGGACCTATCGGCCGGGGAGCTGTTTTTT
CASRRDLSAGELFF
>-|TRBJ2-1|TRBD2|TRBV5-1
TGCGCCAGCAGCTTGGGAGTAGCGGGAGGGCCGGGACAGTTCTTC
CASSLGVAGGPGQFF
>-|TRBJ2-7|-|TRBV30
TGTGCCTGGAGTGGGGTGTTATACGGGAGTGGCTACGAGCAGTACTTC
CAWSGVLYGSGYEQYF
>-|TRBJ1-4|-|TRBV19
TGTGCCAGTAGCATCGCGACCGGACTATTGGATGAAAAACTGTTTTTT
CASSIATGLLDEKLFF
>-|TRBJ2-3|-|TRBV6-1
TGTGCCAGCAGTGAAGTCGGGGGTGGCACAGATACGCAGTATTTT
CASSEVGGGTDTQYF
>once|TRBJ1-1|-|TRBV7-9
TGTGCCAGCAGCTTATTAGGCTTCAACACTGAAGCTTTCTTT
CASSLLGFNTEAFF
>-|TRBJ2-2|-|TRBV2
TGTGCCAGCAGTGCCACCCTGGGGACGAACACCGGGGAGCTGTTTTTT
CASSATLGTNTGELFF
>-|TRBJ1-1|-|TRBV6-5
TGTGCCAGCAAAACAGCCTTGAACACTGAAGCTTTCTTT
CASKTALNTEAFF
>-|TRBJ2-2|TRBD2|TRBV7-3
TGTGCCAGCAGCTTATCGGGACTAGTTTCCGGGGAGCTGTTTTTT
CASSLSGLVSGELFF
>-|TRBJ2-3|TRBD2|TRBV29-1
TGCAGCGTTTCCGGGACTAGCGGCACAGATACGCAGTATTTT
CSVSGTSGTDTQYF
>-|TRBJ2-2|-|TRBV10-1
TGCGCCAGCAGTGAGTCGGGGACTCGATCCGGGGAGCTGTTTTTT
CASSESGTRSGELFF
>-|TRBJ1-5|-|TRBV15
TGTGCCACCAGCAGAGAAGTATTTAGCAATCAGCCCCAGCATTTT
CATSREVFSNQPQHF
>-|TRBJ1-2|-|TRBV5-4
TGTGCCAGCAGCCCCGGACTGAACTATGGCTACACCTTC
CASSPGLNYGYTF
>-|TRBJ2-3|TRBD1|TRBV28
TGTGCCAGCCGGGACAGGCTCACAGATACGCAGTATTTT
CASRDRLTDTQYF
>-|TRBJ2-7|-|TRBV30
TGTGCCTGGAGCGGGGACCGGAGCTCCTACGAGCAGTACTTC
CAWSGDRSSYEQYF
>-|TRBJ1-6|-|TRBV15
TGTGCCACCAGCAGAGTGAAACGGGGCGCGAGGAATAATTCACCCCTCCACTTT
CATSRVKRGARNNSPLHF
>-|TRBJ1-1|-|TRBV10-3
TGTGCCATCAGTGAGTCACACGGGGACACTGAAGCTTTCTTT
CAISESHGDTEAFF
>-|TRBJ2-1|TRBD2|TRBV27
TGTGCCAGCAGTTTACGGGCAACTCAGGGACTAGCGGATAACAATGAGCAGTTCTTC
CASSLRATQGLADNNEQFF
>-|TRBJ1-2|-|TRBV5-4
TGTGCCAGCAGCTTGGCCCCCTGGGGGGGCGAATTCGGCTACACCTTC
CASSLAPWGGEFGYTF
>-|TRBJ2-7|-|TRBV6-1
TGTGCCAGCAGTGAAGCGGGCAGGGATGAGCAGTACTTC
CASSEAGRDEQYF
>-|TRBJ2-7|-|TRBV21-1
TGTGCCACCCACTTCGGAGGACTCTTCTACGAGCAGTACTTC
CATHFGGLFYEQYF
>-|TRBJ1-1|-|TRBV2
TGTGCCAGCAGTGAATTTGGCGGAAACACTGAAGCTTTCTTT
CASSEFGGNTEAFF
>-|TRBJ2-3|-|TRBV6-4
TGTGCCAGCAGTGAGAGTTTTAGCACAGATACGCAGTATTTT
CASSESFSTDTQYF
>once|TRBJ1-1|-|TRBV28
TGTGCCAGCAGTACCACTACAGGGCGGGCTTTCTTT
CASSTTTGRAFF
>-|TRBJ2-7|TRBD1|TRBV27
TGTGCCAGCAGAAGGACAGGTAGCCACGAGCAGTACTTC
CASRRTGSHEQYF
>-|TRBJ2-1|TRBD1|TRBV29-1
TGCAGCGCCAGGACAGGGGTCAATGAGCAGTTCTTC
CSARTGVNEQFF
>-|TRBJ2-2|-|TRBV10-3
TGTGCCATCAGTGAGTCCCGCGGGATTGTTAACACCGGGGAGCTGTTTTTT
CAISESRGIVNTGELFF
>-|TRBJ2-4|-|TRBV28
TGTGCCAGCAGTTTACTAGCCAAAAACATTCAGTACTTC
CASSLLAKNIQYF